Given below is one T cell receptor (beta chain) in context. What it recognizes is unknown. The germline V gene encodes CDR1 SEHNR and CDR2 FQNEAQ (reference sequence). This CDR3 region has 16 residues. V was shortened by 5 bases and J by 0 bases, with 13 bases between the two germline ends. These data come from a study of OX40 agonist ivuxolimab in advanced cancers. Across the study: Patients with hepatocellular carcinoma, melanoma, renal cell or head and neck cancer made up the dose-escalation patients. Whole-study results and caveats: CD4+ and CD8+ T cells in blood underwent clonal expansion by week 6 at 0.1 to 3.0 mg/kg. In the expanded peripheral T cells, antigen specificity was never determined. Average numbers of expanded clones were greater in CD8+ T cells than in CD4+.

The table came from immunoSEQ multiplex PCR; TCRdb's copy has only in-frame clones and leaves some out. This repertoire shows under 15,000 clones, 65% to 85% found once; its top ten account for 36%. Sequences were derived from CD4+ or CD8+ T cells sorted from blood, sampled in a trial of the OX40 agonist ivuxolimab. The chain couples TRBV7-9 to TRBJ2-2; weak D call: TRBD2 (5 bases). The receptor comes from an adult with an advanced solid tumor such as melanoma, head and neck, liver or kidney cancer. In DNA form, the CDR3 reads TGTGCCAGCAGCCCCGGGGTGGGGTCGAACACCGGGGAGCTGTTTTTT. The encoded protein is CASSPGVGSNTGELFF.